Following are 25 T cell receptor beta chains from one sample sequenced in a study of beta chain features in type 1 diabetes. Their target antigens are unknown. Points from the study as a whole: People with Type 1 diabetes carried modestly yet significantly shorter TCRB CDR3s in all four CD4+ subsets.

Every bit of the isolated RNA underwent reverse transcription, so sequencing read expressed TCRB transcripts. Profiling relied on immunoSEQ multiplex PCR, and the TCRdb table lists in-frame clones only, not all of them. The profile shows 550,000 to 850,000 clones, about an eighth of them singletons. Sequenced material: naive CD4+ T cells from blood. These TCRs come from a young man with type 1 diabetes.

CDR3 protein: CSARSKNEQFF. The DNA of the CDR3 is TGCAGTGCTAGATCAAAGAATGAGCAGTTCTTC. This chain connects TRBV20-1 to TRBJ2-1; D gene ambiguous. The CDR3 runs 11 residues. The V gene lost 2 bases and the J gene lost 7 bases, with 6 bases spanning the gap. The germline CDR1 and CDR2 sequences are DFQATT and SNEGSKA (reference sequence).

CDR3 sequence reads: CASSYSTGTAYNEQFF. The CDR3 DNA reads TGTGCCAGCAGTTACTCAACCGGGACCGCTTACAATGAGCAGTTCTTC. The chain carries TRBV6-5 and TRBJ2-1; D tentatively fits TRBD1 or TRBD2 (5 bases each). Germline V gene sequence: CDR1 MNHEY, CDR2 SVGAGI. Deletions cut 0 bases from V and 4 bases from J, with 13 bases between. The CDR3 has 16 residues.

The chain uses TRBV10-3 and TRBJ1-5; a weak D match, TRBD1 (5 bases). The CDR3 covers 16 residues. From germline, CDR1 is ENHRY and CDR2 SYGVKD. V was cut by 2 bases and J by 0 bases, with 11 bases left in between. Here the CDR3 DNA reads TGTGCCATCAGTGAGACCAGAGGGGATAGCAATCAGCCCCAGCATTTT. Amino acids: CAISETRGDSNQPQHF.

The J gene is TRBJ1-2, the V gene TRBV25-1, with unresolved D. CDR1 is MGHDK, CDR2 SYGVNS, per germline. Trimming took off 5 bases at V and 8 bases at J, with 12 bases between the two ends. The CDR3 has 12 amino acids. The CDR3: CASSPGVAGYTF. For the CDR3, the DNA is TGTGCCAGCAGTCCAGGAGTAGCAGGCTACACCTTC.

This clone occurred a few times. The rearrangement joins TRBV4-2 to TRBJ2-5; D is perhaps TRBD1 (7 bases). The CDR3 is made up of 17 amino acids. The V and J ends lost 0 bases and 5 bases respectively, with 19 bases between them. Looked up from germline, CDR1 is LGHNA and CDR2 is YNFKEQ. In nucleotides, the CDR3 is TGTGCCAGCAGCCAAGATCCCCCAGGGGGGAGGCTGGAGACCCAGTACTTC. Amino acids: CASSQDPPGGRLETQYF.

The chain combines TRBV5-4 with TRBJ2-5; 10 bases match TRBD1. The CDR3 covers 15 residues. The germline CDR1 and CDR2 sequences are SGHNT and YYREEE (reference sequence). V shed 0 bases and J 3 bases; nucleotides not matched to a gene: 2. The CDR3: CASSLGGTGEETQYF. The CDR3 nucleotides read TGTGCCAGCAGCTTGGGAGGGACAGGGGAAGAGACCCAGTACTTC.

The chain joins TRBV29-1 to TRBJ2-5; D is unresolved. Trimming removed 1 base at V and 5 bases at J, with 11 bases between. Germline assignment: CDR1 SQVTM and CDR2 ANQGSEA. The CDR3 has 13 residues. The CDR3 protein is CSVEGHAWETQYF. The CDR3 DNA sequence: TGCAGCGTTGAAGGGCACGCCTGGGAGACCCAGTACTTC.

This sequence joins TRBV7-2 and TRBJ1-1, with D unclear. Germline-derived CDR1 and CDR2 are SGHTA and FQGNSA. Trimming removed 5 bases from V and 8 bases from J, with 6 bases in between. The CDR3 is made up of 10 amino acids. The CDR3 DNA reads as TGTGCCAGCAGCCCACCCGAAGCTTTCTTT. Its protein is CASSPPEAFF.

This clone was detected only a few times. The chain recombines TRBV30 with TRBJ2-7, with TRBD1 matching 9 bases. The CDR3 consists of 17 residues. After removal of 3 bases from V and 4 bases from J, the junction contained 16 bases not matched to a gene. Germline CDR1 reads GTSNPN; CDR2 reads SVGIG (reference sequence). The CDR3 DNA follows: TGTGCCTGGAGGCGAACCTCTACCGGGACAGGGTCATACGAGCAGTACTTC. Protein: CAWRRTSTGTGSYEQYF. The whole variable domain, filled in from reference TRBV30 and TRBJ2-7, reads SQTIHQWPATLVQPVGSPLSLECTVEGTSNPNLYWYRQAAGRGLQLLFYSVGIGQISSEVPQNLSASRPQDRQFILSSKKLLLSDSGFYLCAWRRTSTGTGSYEQYFGPGTRLTVT.

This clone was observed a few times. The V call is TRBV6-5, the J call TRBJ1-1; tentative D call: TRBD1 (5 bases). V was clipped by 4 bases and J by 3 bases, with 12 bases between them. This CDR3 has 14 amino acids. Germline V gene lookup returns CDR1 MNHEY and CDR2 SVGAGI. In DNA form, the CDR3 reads TGTGCCAGCAGTTTGCTACTGGGGGACACTGAAGCTTTCTTT. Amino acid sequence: CASSLLLGDTEAFF.

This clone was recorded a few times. The CDR3 bases are TGTGCCAGCAGCTTAGGTCTATCCGCAGGAGAGCAGTTCTTC. Protein: CASSLGLSAGEQFF. This rearrangement joins TRBV7-2 to TRBJ2-1, with unresolved D. Deletions cut 1 base from V and 10 bases from J, with 14 bases between. CDR3 size: 14 residues. From germline, CDR1 is SGHTA and CDR2 FQGNSA.

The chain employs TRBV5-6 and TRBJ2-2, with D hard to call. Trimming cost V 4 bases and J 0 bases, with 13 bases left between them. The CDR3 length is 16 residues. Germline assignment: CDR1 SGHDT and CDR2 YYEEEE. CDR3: CASSRWATTNTGELFF. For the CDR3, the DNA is TGTGCCAGCAGCCGTTGGGCCACAACGAACACCGGGGAGCTGTTTTTT.

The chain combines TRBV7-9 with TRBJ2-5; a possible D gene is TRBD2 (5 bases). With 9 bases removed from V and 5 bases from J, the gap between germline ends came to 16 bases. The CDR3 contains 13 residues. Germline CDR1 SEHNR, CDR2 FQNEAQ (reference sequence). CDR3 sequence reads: CARGEGTGETQYF. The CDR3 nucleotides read TGTGCCAGAGGAGAGGGTACGGGGGAGACCCAGTACTTC.

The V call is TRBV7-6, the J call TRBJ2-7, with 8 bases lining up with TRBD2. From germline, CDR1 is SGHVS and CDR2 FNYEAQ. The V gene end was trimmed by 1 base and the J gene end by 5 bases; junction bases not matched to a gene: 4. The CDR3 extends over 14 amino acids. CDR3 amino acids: CASSLVLAGNEQYF. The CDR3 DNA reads TGTGCCAGCAGCTTAGTTTTAGCGGGGAACGAGCAGTACTTC.

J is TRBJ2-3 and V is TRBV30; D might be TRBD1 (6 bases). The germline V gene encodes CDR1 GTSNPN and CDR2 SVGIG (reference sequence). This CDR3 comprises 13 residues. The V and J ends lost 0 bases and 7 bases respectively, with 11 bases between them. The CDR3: CAWSVNDRNTQYF. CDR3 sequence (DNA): TGTGCCTGGAGTGTGAATGACAGGAATACGCAGTATTTT.

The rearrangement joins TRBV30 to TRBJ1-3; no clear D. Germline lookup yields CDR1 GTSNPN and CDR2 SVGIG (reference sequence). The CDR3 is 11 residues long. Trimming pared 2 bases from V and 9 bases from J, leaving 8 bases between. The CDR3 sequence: CAWSTGSTIYF. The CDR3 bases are TGTGCCTGGAGTACGGGTAGCACCATATATTTT.

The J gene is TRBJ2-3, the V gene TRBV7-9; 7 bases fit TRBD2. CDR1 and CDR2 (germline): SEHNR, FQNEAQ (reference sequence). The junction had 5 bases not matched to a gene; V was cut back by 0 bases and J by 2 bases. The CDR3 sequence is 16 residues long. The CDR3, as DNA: TGTGCCAGCAGCTTAGCATTAAGCGGGGACACAGATACGCAGTATTTT. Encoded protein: CASSLALSGDTDTQYF.

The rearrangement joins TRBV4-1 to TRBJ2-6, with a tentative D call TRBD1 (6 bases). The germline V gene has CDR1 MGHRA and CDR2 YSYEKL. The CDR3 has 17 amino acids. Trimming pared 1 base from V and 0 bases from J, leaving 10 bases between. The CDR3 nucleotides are TGCGCCAGCAGCCAAGCAGGGGCAGACTCTGGGGCCAACGTCCTGACTTTC. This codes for CASSQAGADSGANVLTF.

The CDR3 DNA reads as TGTGCCAGCAGCTTAGGAGGGGGAGCACTTGAGCAGTTCTTC. Protein sequence: CASSLGGGALEQFF. The V call is TRBV11-2, the J call TRBJ2-1, with D tentatively TRBD1 (6 bases). Trimming cost V 1 base and J 9 bases, with 13 bases left between them. The CDR3 loop spans 14 amino acids. In germline, CDR1 is SGHAT, CDR2 FQNNGV.

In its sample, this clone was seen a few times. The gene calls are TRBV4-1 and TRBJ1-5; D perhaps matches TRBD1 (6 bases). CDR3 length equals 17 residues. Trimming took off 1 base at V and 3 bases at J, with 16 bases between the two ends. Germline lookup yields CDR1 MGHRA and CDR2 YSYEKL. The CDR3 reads CASSQALRGKVNQPQHF. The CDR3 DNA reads TGCGCCAGCAGCCAAGCGCTTAGGGGGAAGGTCAATCAGCCCCAGCATTTT.

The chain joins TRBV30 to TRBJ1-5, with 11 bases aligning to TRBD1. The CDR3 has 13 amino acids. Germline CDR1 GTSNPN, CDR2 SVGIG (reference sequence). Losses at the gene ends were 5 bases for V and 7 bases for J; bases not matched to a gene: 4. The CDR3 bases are TGTGCCTGGGGGAGGACAGGGGGCCAGCCCCAGCATTTT. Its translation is CAWGRTGGQPQHF.

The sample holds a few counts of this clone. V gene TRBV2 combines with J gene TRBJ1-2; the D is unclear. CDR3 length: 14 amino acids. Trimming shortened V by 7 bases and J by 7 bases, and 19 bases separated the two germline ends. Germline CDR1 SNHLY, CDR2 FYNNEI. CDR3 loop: CASTREPGNSGYTF. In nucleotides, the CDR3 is TGTGCCAGCACCCGAGAGCCGGGGAACAGTGGCTACACCTTC.

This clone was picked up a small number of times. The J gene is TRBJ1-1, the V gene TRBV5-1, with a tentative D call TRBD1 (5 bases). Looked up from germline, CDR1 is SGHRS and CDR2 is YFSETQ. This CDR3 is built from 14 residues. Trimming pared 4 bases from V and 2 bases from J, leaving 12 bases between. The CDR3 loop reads CASSGDGRNTEAFF. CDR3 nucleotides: TGCGCCAGCAGCGGGGACGGGAGAAACACTGAAGCTTTCTTT.

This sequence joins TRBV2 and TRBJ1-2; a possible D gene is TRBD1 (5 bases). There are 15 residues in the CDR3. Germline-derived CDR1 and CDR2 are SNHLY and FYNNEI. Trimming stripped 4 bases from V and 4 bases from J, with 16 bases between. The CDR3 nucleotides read TGTGCCAGCAGTGGTGAGACAGCGTTCGCCTATGGCTACACCTTC. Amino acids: CASSGETAFAYGYTF.

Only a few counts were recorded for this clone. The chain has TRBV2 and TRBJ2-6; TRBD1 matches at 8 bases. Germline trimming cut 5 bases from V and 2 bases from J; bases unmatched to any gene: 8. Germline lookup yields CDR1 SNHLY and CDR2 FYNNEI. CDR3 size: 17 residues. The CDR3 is CASSSVPTGAGANVLTF. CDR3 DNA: TGTGCCAGCAGTTCCGTACCGACAGGGGCTGGGGCCAACGTCCTGACTTTC.